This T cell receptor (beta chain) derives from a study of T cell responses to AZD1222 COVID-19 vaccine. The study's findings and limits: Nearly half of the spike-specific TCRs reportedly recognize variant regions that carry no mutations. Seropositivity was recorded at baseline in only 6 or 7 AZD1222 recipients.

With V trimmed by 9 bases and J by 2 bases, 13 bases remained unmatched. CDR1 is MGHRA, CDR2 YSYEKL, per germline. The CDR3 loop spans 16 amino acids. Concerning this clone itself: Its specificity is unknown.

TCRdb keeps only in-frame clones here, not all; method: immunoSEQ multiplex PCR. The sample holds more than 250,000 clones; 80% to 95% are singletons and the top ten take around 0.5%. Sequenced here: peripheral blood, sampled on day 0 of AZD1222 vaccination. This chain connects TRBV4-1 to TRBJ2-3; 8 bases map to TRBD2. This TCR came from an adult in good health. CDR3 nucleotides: TGCGCCAGTAGGAGAAAACTAGCGGAGCCCACAGATACGCAGTATTTT. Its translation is CASRRKLAEPTDTQYF.